This entry is about one T cell receptor beta chain. V was trimmed by 0 bases and J by 6 bases, leaving 9 bases between them. The CDR3 length is 13 residues. CDR1 is GTSNPN, CDR2 SVGIG, per germline (reference sequence). These data belong to a study of blood T cell repertoires in COVID-19. In the study overall: Samples taken during acute and convalescent COVID-19 were collected in the United States, Italy and Spain. The cDNA or gDNA used as material had been derived from T cells, B-cell-depleted T cells, or PBMCs.

Per the original data handling: Scientists estimated how many nucleated cells there were by amplifying reference gene primers. Sequencing used immunoSEQ multiplex PCR; TCRdb keeps in-frame clones, though not all of them. The DNA gave D and trimming, while V, J and clone size come from that table. The table records roughly 320,000 clones, about 82% of them present only once. This receptor was identified in a human donor in a cohort sampled during active COVID-19. Specimen: peripheral blood. The chain employs TRBV30 and TRBJ1-5; D not certain. In DNA, the CDR3 is TGTGCCTGGAGTGTAGCAGGAGGTCAGCCCCAGCATTTT. As protein: CAWSVAGGQPQHF.